This TCR beta chain was identified during a study of tumor-infiltrating lymphocytes in primary liver carcinoma. With a constant-region primer, TCR beta cDNA was made from approximately 450 ng of total RNA. Construction of TCR beta libraries relied on three successive nested multiplex PCR rounds employing slightly modified ARM-PCR. The first two PCR rounds used TRBV1-TRBV30 primers with a Cbeta primer, 10 cycles each. One entry per CDR3 protein, called by TCRdb with MiXCR from the multiplex PCR reads. The sample consists of a few hundred thousand distinct CDR3 sequences, 50% to 60% of them appearing once. Germline DNA was also extracted, and blood RNA was taken from unsorted whole blood. The CDR3 runs to 15 residues. The germline gives CDR1 SGHNT, CDR2 YYREEE (reference sequence). Overall study results and limits: Tumors reached a significantly greater top-250-clone fraction than blood did (p = 0.039). The study found tumor-adjacent and tumor-blood pairs overlapped less than tumor region pairs.

A note on this clonotype: Its antigen is not known. Germline and junction disagree at one end, which may indicate a read error.

Material for sequencing was peripheral blood. The chain combines TRBV5-4 with TRBJ2-3; D is perhaps TRBD2 (6 bases). The sequence was collected from a young woman with primary liver carcinoma and hepatitis B virus infection. The CDR3, as DNA: TGTACCAGCAGCTTGGGAGGCGGGGTCACAGATACGCAGTATTTT. It yields the protein CTSSLGGGVTDTQYF.